This T cell receptor (beta chain) was observed in a study of synovial regulatory T cells in juvenile arthritis (dated by TCRdb to between 2014 and 2016). For context, the study as a whole: Of the sequenced patients, a few were therapy-naive, one was treated with methotrexate plus infliximab, roughly six were treated with methotrexate, and one lacked treatment information. TCR repertoire comparisons included Treg and Teff subsets from about eleven JIA patients with active disease. Although effector T cell subsets in the cohort were also sequenced for comparisons, the Treg dataset on its own covers only blood and synovial fluid Treg cells. The study compared the TCRbeta CDR3 repertoires of blood iaTreg cells, other blood Treg cells and synovial fluid Treg cells taken from matched patient samples.

As concerns this clone: Its target antigen remains unknown.

Study-wide findings and limitations: More CDR3 sequences were shared by synovial Treg cells with iaTreg cells than with other blood Treg cells, and a closer relation was confirmed by Chao-Jaccard similarity. Across patients, iaTreg TCR repertoires were largely private, and these iaTreg repertoires partially overlapped with synovial Teff and blood CPL repertoires. Lower TCR diversity was observed in blood iaTreg cells than in other blood Treg cells, consistent with antigen-driven expansion.

The receptor library was made with the immunoSEQ multiplex PCR assay. TCRbeta CDR3 sequencing was performed by Adaptive Biotechnologies. On the authors' methods: Repertoire similarity used the Chao-modified Jaccard index and median clonotype overlap from 200 random subsamples at equal sample size. The similarity analyses were run on either productive nucleotide sequences or amino acid sequences translated in silico. Repertoires were compared using hierarchical clustering with single linkage and t-SNE, both based on Chao-modified Jaccard distances. Repertoire diversity was measured with the Renyi index after sample size normalisation across a range of alpha values. The immuneACCESS repertoire file appears here via TCRdb, limited to in-frame rearrangements. These files lack a portion of the clones; in checked studies, under half of the deficit traces to unresolved V genes, and the cause of the others is not known. V and J calls and clone size are given by that table; D and trimming were obtained from the DNA. The table held for this sample gives about 10,000 clones. Of the sample, under 1% falls within the top ten clones.

TCR repertoires were obtained from approximately eleven juvenile idiopathic arthritis patients with active disease who had not reached inactive disease, of whom 3 were polyarticular and 8 were oligoarticular. The TCR-sequenced patients had a median age of around 12 years (range about 2.3-25) and median disease duration of roughly seven years (range 0.2-19.1). The samples used for TCR repertoire analysis were collected at two centres in Italy. Peripheral blood mononuclear cells were isolated using a Histopaque-1077 density gradient and were cryopreserved in 90% FCS with roughly 10% DMSO. Its CDR3 holds 15 amino acids, cysteine through phenylalanine. DNA is not on record. Via the germline V gene, CDR1 is SGHTS and CDR2 YDEGEE.

The chain is made from TRBV5-8 and TRBJ2-3; absent DNA, TCRdb's TRBD1 call cannot be checked. Sequenced input: Treg cells from blood. Per the publication, the cell subset or site label means: remaining (HLA-DR-negative) circulating blood Treg cells. This sequence originates from a donor aged 2-29 years with juvenile idiopathic arthritis. CDR3 loop: CASSLGTGFVDTQYF.